These 25 T cell receptor beta chains originate from one sample sequenced in a study of blood T cell repertoires in COVID-19. Sequencing used immunoSEQ multiplex PCR; TCRdb keeps in-frame clones, though not all of them. This repertoire shows 170,000 or so clones, 90% found once; its top ten account for roughly 0.56%. The sample was peripheral blood. Receptor source: a man aged 45 to 65 with acute or convalescent COVID-19.

This sequence joins TRBV19 and TRBJ2-5; 9 positions match TRBD2. Germline-derived CDR1 and CDR2 are LNHDA and SQIVND (reference sequence). The ends lost 6 bases at V and 4 bases at J; junction bases unmatched: 9. This CDR3 is 15 amino acids long. This chain's CDR3 is CASRTTGTSPETQYF. The CDR3, as DNA: TGTGCCAGTAGAACGACCGGGACTAGCCCAGAGACCCAGTACTTC.

The chain has TRBV9 and TRBJ2-3; 11 bases map to TRBD1. The CDR3 is 16 residues long. V trimming: 3 bases; J trimming: 6 bases; junction bases outside the gene matches: 9. Germline V gene lookup returns CDR1 SGDLS and CDR2 YYNGEE. CDR3 residues: CASSAPTGTGGDTQYF. For the CDR3, the DNA is TGTGCCAGCAGCGCTCCGACCGGGACAGGGGGGGATACGCAGTATTTT.

The chain employs TRBV5-4 and TRBJ2-7, with a tentative D call TRBD1 (6 bases). Trimming pared 4 bases from V and 9 bases from J, leaving 17 bases between. The CDR3 spans 13 residues. Looked up from germline, CDR1 is SGHNT and CDR2 is YYREEE (reference sequence). CDR3 region: CASSGETGNGQYF. The CDR3 region has the DNA TGTGCCAGCAGCGGAGAAACAGGGAACGGGCAGTACTTC. Complete variable domain (other parts from reference TRBV5-4 and TRBJ2-7): ETGVTQSPTHLIKTRGQQVTLRCSSQSGHNTVSWYQQALGQGPQFIFQYYREEENGRGNFPPRFSGLQFPNYSSELNVNALELDDSALYLCASSGETGNGQYFGPGTRLTVT.

The J gene is TRBJ1-2, the V gene TRBV28; D uncertain. V lost 1 base and J 4 bases, leaving 4 bases between the germline ends. This CDR3 region has 12 residues. Looked up from germline, CDR1 is MDHEN and CDR2 is SYDVKM. The CDR3 sequence is CASSLSLYGYTF. CDR3 coding DNA: TGTGCCAGCAGTTTATCCCTCTATGGCTACACCTTC.

This clone was found a few times. The chain carries TRBV6-5 and TRBJ2-7; D might be TRBD2 (6 bases). V lost 7 bases and J lost 7, with 17 bases in between. CDR3 length equals 13 residues. CDR1 and CDR2 (germline): MNHEY, SVGAGI. CDR3 in amino acids: CASIAGRDLEQYF. The CDR3 coding sequence is TGTGCCAGCATCGCCGGGAGAGACTTGGAGCAGTACTTC.

The chain joins TRBV7-9 to TRBJ2-5, with a possible D match to TRBD1 (5 bases). Trimming stripped 1 base from V and 5 bases from J, with 17 bases between. The CDR3 is 16 residues long. Germline V CDR1 and CDR2: SEHNR, FQNEAQ (reference sequence). The CDR3 DNA is TGTGCCAGCAGCTTAGAGTACACAGGTCTTGGGGAGACCCAGTACTTC. Translated: CASSLEYTGLGETQYF.

This clone showed up just once. The chain uses TRBV3-1 (or the pseudogene TRBV3-2) and TRBJ2-7; 10 bases match TRBD2. Germline CDR1 and CDR2: LGHDT and YNNKEL (reference sequence). The ends lost 4 bases at V and 5 bases at J; junction bases unmatched: 8. This CDR3 region has 15 residues. The CDR3 DNA reads as TGTGCCAGCAGCCTATCTAGCGGGAGTTTCCACGAGCAGTACTTC. Residues: CASSLSSGSFHEQYF.

The J gene is TRBJ1-5, the V gene TRBV21-1; the table names TRBD1, a call not compared with the DNA. TRBV21-1 is a pseudogene segment. The CDR3 has 17 amino acids. The CDR3 reads CASSSRETGENNQPQHF. CDR3 bases: TGTGCCAGCAGCTCCCGTGAAACAGGGGAAAACAATCAGCCCCAGCATTTT.

J is TRBJ2-2 and V is TRBV6-5, with 7 bases fitting TRBD1. From germline, CDR1 is MNHEY and CDR2 SVGAGI. The CDR3 covers 15 residues. V gave up 6 bases and J gave up 4 bases; unmatched junction bases: 8. Here the CDR3 DNA reads TGTGCCAGCAGGCCCTCGACAGGGCGCACCGGGGAGCTGTTTTTT. Translating it yields CASRPSTGRTGELFF.

This sequence joins TRBV15 and TRBJ2-1; unclear D gene. The V end lost 3 bases, the J end lost 0 bases, and 12 bases lay between the germline ends. CDR3 length equals 16 residues. CDR1 LNHNV and CDR2 YYDKDF come from the germline V gene (reference sequence). The CDR3 loop is CATSRSGWSSYNEQFF. CDR3 DNA sequence: TGTGCCACCAGCAGGTCCGGGTGGAGCTCCTACAATGAGCAGTTCTTC. Variable domain in full (rest from reference TRBV15 and TRBJ2-1): DAMVIQNPRYQVTQFGKPVTLSCSQTLNHNVMYWYQQKSSQAPKLLFHYYDKDFNNEADTPDNFQSRRPNTSFCFLDIRSPGLGDTAMYLCATSRSGWSSYNEQFFGPGTRLTVL.

The genes are TRBV11-2 and TRBJ2-7; 11 nucleotides line up with TRBD2. This CDR3 is 15 amino acids long. From germline, CDR1 is SGHAT and CDR2 FQNNGV. The V and J ends lost 2 bases and 5 bases, in that order; junction bases with no gene match: 5. The chain's CDR3 is CASSLTSGSFHEQYF. The CDR3 bases are TGTGCCAGCAGCTTAACTAGCGGGAGTTTCCACGAGCAGTACTTC.

CDR3 amino acids: CASSPRQGGTGELFF. For the CDR3, the DNA is TGTGCCAGCAGCCCCCGACAGGGTGGCACCGGGGAGCTGTTTTTT. The genes are TRBV9 and TRBJ2-2, with 7 bases lining up with TRBD1. J gave up 4 bases and V 4 bases, and 7 bases lay outside the gene matches. Germline V gene lookup returns CDR1 SGDLS and CDR2 YYNGEE. The CDR3 spans 15 residues.

V is TRBV6-5 and J is TRBJ1-2; the match to TRBD1 covers 8 bases. The CDR3 length is 15 residues. V lost 6 bases to trimming and J lost 6 bases; unmatched junction nucleotides: 12. The germline V gene has CDR1 MNHEY and CDR2 SVGAGI. The CDR3 DNA sequence: TGTGCCAGCAGCGAGCCCAGGACAGGGTCGGATGGCTACACCTTC. Encoded protein: CASSEPRTGSDGYTF.

This sequence joins TRBV7-2 and TRBJ1-3, with 8 bases fitting TRBD1. CDR3 length: 17 amino acids. Germline V gives CDR1 SGHTA, CDR2 FQGNSA. V lost 1 base, J lost 0 bases, and 5 bases stayed unmatched. CDR3 sequence: CASSLGAGGSSGNTIYF. The DNA of the CDR3 is TGTGCCAGCAGCTTAGGAGCAGGGGGCTCCTCTGGAAACACCATATATTTT.

This clone was detected only once. The chain links TRBV30 to TRBJ1-5, with D possibly being TRBD1 (5 bases). Trimming took 2 bases from V and 2 from J, leaving 10 bases between them. Germline lookup yields CDR1 GTSNPN and CDR2 SVGIG (reference sequence). CDR3 length: 14 amino acids. CDR3 residues: CAWSTLQGNQPQHF. In DNA form, the CDR3 reads TGTGCCTGGAGTACCCTACAGGGCAATCAGCCCCAGCATTTT.

V and J are TRBV6-6 and TRBJ2-1, with 8 positions matching TRBD2. This CDR3 has 15 amino acids. The ends lost 2 bases at V and 5 bases at J; junction bases unmatched: 5. Per the germline V gene, CDR1 is MNHNY and CDR2 is SVGAGI (reference sequence). As DNA, the CDR3 is TGTGCCAGCAGTTACCCACTAGCGGAACACAATGAGCAGTTCTTC. It encodes CASSYPLAEHNEQFF.

CDR3 protein: CASSLPRQGIDEKLFF. The CDR3 nucleotides read TGTGCCAGCAGCTTACCCCGACAGGGCATAGATGAAAAACTGTTTTTT. The chain joins TRBV5-8 to TRBJ1-4, with 7 bases aligning to TRBD1. Germline loops: CDR1 SGHTS, CDR2 YDEGEE. The CDR3 totals 16 residues. The trim removed 2 bases at V and 6 bases at J, leaving 10 bases unmatched.

In this sample, this clone turned up once. This chain links TRBV9 with TRBJ1-1, with D possibly TRBD1 on 6 matching bases. The V and J ends lost 2 bases and 5 bases respectively, with 10 bases between them. The CDR3 is made up of 13 amino acids. Germline V lookup: CDR1 SGDLS, CDR2 YYNGEE. The CDR3 coding sequence is TGTGCCAGCAGCGTTACAGGGCGGACTGAAGCTTTCTTT. Residues: CASSVTGRTEAFF.

The V gene is TRBV18, the J gene TRBJ2-3, with D unresolved. V lost 2 bases and J lost 3, with 9 bases in between. Per germline, CDR1 KGHSH and CDR2 LQKENI. This CDR3 has 14 residues. The CDR3 coding sequence is TGTGCCAGCTCACCAGGAGCCAGTACAGATACGCAGTATTTT. This codes for CASSPGASTDTQYF. Filled out from reference TRBV18 and TRBJ2-3, the complete variable domain reads NAGVMQNPRHLVRRRGQEARLRCSPMKGHSHVYWYRQLPEEGLKFMVYLQKENIIDESGMPKERFSAEFPKEGPSILRIQQVVRGDSAAYFCASSPGASTDTQYFGPGTRLTVL.

The chain combines TRBV4-2 with TRBJ2-7; TRBD1 might be the D (6 bases). Germline CDR1 LGHNA, CDR2 YNFKEQ. This CDR3 comprises 14 residues. Trimming left V 1 base short and J 5 bases short, with 12 bases between. The CDR3 spells CASSQATGFDEQYF. As DNA, the CDR3 is TGTGCCAGCAGCCAAGCCACAGGGTTCGACGAGCAGTACTTC.

The genes are TRBV28 and TRBJ1-2; D gene ambiguous. V was cut by 5 bases and J by 7 bases, with 11 bases left in between. CDR3 length: 12 residues. Germline CDR1 reads MDHEN; CDR2 reads SYDVKM. DNA for the CDR3: TGTGCCAGCAGTCAGGATCCGCTTGGCTACACCTTC. It specifies CASSQDPLGYTF.

This clone was found a few times. The chain is built from TRBV5-6 and TRBJ1-5; D is perhaps TRBD1 (6 bases). This CDR3 spans 15 amino acids. The V end lost 1 base, the J end lost 2 bases, and 10 bases lay between the germline ends. The germline gives CDR1 SGHDT, CDR2 YYEEEE. Written as DNA, the CDR3 is TGTGCCAGCAGCTTGTGGTCAGGGGGCAATCAGCCCCAGCATTTT. Protein product: CASSLWSGGNQPQHF.

The gene calls are TRBV5-6 and TRBJ2-1, with D hard to call. This CDR3 spans 11 amino acids. CDR1 and CDR2 from the germline V gene are SGHDT and YYEEEE. V was shortened by 2 bases and J by 6 bases, with 3 bases between the two germline ends. CDR3 DNA: TGTGCCAGCAGCTTCCGCAATGAGCAGTTCTTC. Its translation is CASSFRNEQFF.

J is TRBJ2-7 and V is TRBV5-4; 14 bases align to TRBD2. CDR1 is SGHNT and CDR2 is YYREEE in the germline V gene (reference sequence). Losses at the gene ends were 2 bases for V and 3 bases for J; bases not matched to a gene: 1. The CDR3 consists of 15 residues. The CDR3 loop reads CASSLGTSGSYEQYF. The CDR3 DNA reads TGTGCCAGCAGCTTAGGGACTAGCGGGAGCTACGAGCAGTACTTC. The entire variable domain, with the rest obtained from reference TRBV5-4 and TRBJ2-7, is as follows: ETGVTQSPTHLIKTRGQQVTLRCSSQSGHNTVSWYQQALGQGPQFIFQYYREEENGRGNFPPRFSGLQFPNYSSELNVNALELDDSALYLCASSLGTSGSYEQYFGPGTRLTVT.

J is TRBJ1-2 and V is TRBV30, with TRBD1 as a possible D gene (5 bases). Deletions cut 2 bases from V and 6 bases from J, with 7 bases between. Germline V gives CDR1 GTSNPN, CDR2 SVGIG (reference sequence). The CDR3 is 11 residues long. The DNA of the CDR3 is TGTGCCTGGAGTTACAGGAATGGCTACACCTTC. Translating gives CAWSYRNGYTF.